The clone carrying this T cell receptor beta chain appeared a few times. This sample is drawn from a study of T cells in Graves' hyperthyroidism and ophthalmopathy. CDR1 and CDR2 (germline): SGDLS, YYNGEE. This CDR3 is 17 amino acids long. The V end was cut by 3 bases, the J end by 5 bases, with 23 bases between. Amplification yielded TCR beta CDR3 regions, with RNA transcripts as the source. Initially, a first-round RT-PCR of the TCR CDR3 employed the HTBI primer set. From the multiplex PCR reads, TCRdb called clonotypes with MiXCR, one entry per CDR3 protein. The data contain 600,000 or so distinct CDR3 sequences, 14% of them singletons.

The specimen was blood. The J gene is TRBJ1-1, the V gene TRBV9; possible D gene TRBD1, 6 bases. The receptor comes from a woman in her late teens or twenties with Graves' ophthalmopathy. CDR3 residues: CASSAPTGTGSNTEAFF. The CDR3, as DNA: TGTGCCAGCAGCGCCCCAACAGGGACCGGCTCGAATACTGAAGCTTTCTTT.